The 14 T cell receptor beta chains below come from one sample, sequenced in a study of blood T cells in healthy people across ages. Alongside a J-beta primer mix, a sample-barcoded 5' primer served in a second PCR lasting roughly 6 to 12 cycles. One entry per CDR3 protein results from TCRdb running MiXCR on the 5' RACE reads. The sample carries over a million distinct CDR3 sequences, about 42% recorded once. Sequenced material: blood. These receptors originate from a woman under 30 in good health.

The rearrangement links TRBV12-3 or TRBV12-4 to TRBJ1-2; the D is unclear. This CDR3 is built from 15 residues. Trimming pared 5 bases from V and 3 bases from J, leaving 16 bases between. CDR3 in amino acids: CASSPPRTTDYGYTF. The CDR3 DNA reads as TGTGCCAGCAGTCCCCCGAGAACCACCGACTATGGCTACACCTTC.

This clonotype was counted only a few times. This chain connects TRBV7-9 to TRBJ2-3, with 11 bases matching TRBD2. CDR3 length: 19 residues. Germline V gives CDR1 SEHNR, CDR2 FQNEAQ (reference sequence). The trim removed 5 bases at V and 0 bases at J, leaving 13 bases unmatched. The DNA of the CDR3 is TGTGCCAGCAGCCCCTGGGGGACTAGCGGTACAGCTAGCACAGATACGCAGTATTTT. Translation: CASSPWGTSGTASTDTQYF.

The chain links TRBV20-1 to TRBJ2-4; D gene unclear. Germline V lookup: CDR1 DFQATT, CDR2 SNEGSKA (reference sequence). Trimming stripped 0 bases from V and 13 bases from J, with 10 bases between. This CDR3 spans 11 amino acids. Here the CDR3 reads CSARDTAEQYF. The CDR3, as DNA: TGCAGTGCTAGAGATACGGCAGAGCAGTACTTC.

This clonotype was detected a few times. This chain links TRBV15 with TRBJ2-7; TRBD1 matches 8 bases. CDR1 and CDR2 (germline): LNHNV, YYDKDF (reference sequence). With V trimmed by 4 bases and J by 2 bases, 4 bases remained unmatched. The CDR3 spans 14 residues. The CDR3 spells CATSMGQVTYEQYF. The CDR3 DNA follows: TGTGCCACCAGCATGGGACAGGTTACCTACGAGCAGTACTTC.

CDR3 in amino acids: CASGAGHGRNYTF. CDR3 DNA sequence: TGTGCCAGCGGGGCGGGCCACGGGAGGAACTACACCTTC. This chain connects TRBV25-1 to TRBJ1-2; possible D gene TRBD1, 5 bases. The germline V gene has CDR1 MGHDK and CDR2 SYGVNS. Deletions cut 8 bases from V and 10 bases from J, with 20 bases between. This CDR3 comprises 13 residues.

A few counts support this clonotype. The CDR3 nucleotides are TGCGCCAGCAGCCAAACTGTGATAGGGGGTTTCGAGCAGTTCTTC. This codes for CASSQTVIGGFEQFF. This chain connects TRBV4-1 to TRBJ2-1, with D perhaps matching TRBD1 (6 bases). The CDR3 is made up of 15 amino acids. Deletions cut 2 bases from V and 10 bases from J, with 18 bases between. Per germline, CDR1 MGHRA and CDR2 YSYEKL.

Comment on this clonotype: Mismatch with germline at one junction end may stem from a read error. The V call is TRBV4-3, the J call TRBJ2-1, with 9 bases aligning to TRBD1. The length of the CDR3 is 16 residues. CDR1 is LGHNA, CDR2 YSLEER, per germline. Here the CDR3 reads CASNQGTGNYYNEQFF. CDR3 nucleotides: TGCGCCAGCAACCAAGGGACAGGGAATTACTACAATGAGCAGTTCTTC.

V is TRBV29-1 and J is TRBJ2-2; the match to TRBD1 covers 12 bases. Germline V lookup: CDR1 SQVTM, CDR2 ANQGSEA. Germline trimming cut 4 bases from V and 0 bases from J; bases unmatched to any gene: 3. The CDR3 runs to 16 residues. The CDR3 sequence: CSVGGTGGTNTGELFF. The CDR3 DNA reads TGCAGCGTTGGGGGGACAGGGGGCACGAACACCGGGGAGCTGTTTTTT.

The chain has TRBV4-3 and TRBJ1-1, with TRBD1 matching 7 bases. The CDR3 sequence is 15 residues long. V was pared by 0 bases and J by 7 bases, with 8 bases of the junction left unmatched. Per germline, CDR1 LGHNA and CDR2 YSLEER. The CDR3 loop reads CASSQDRAGGGEAFF. DNA for the CDR3: TGCGCCAGCAGCCAAGACCGTGCAGGGGGTGGTGAAGCTTTCTTT.

Of note for this clonotype: Compared with germline, one end of the junction differs, possibly owing to a read error. The chain carries TRBV9 and TRBJ2-1; D possibly corresponds to TRBD2 (7 bases). Germline lookup yields CDR1 SGDLS and CDR2 YYNGEE. The CDR3 extends over 14 amino acids. The CDR3 DNA reads as TGTGCCAGCAGCGTGGCGGGGGCCTACAAGGAGCAGTTCTTC. It encodes CASSVAGAYKEQFF.

The rearrangement uses TRBV20-1 and TRBJ1-5; TRBD1 matches at 7 bases. Per germline, CDR1 DFQATT and CDR2 SNEGSKA (reference sequence). The V segment lost 5 bases and the J segment 2 bases; nucleotides outside the gene matches: 9. The CDR3 contains 15 residues. The CDR3 coding sequence is TGCAGTGCTTACCGACAGGGTAAGGGCAATCAGCCCCAGCATTTT. Its translation: CSAYRQGKGNQPQHF.

The gene calls are TRBV12-3 or TRBV12-4 and TRBJ1-2, with 7 bases fitting TRBD1. After removal of 6 bases from V and 10 bases from J, the junction contained 11 bases not matched to a gene. The CDR3 consists of 13 residues. CDR3 sequence reads: CASSPDRDRDYTF. The CDR3, as DNA: TGTGCCAGCAGCCCCGACAGGGATCGGGACTACACCTTC.

The chain carries TRBV20-1 and TRBJ2-7; maybe TRBD2 (6 bases). The CDR3 runs 15 residues. Germline CDR1 reads DFQATT; CDR2 reads SNEGSKA (reference sequence). Trimming stripped 4 bases from V and 2 bases from J, with 18 bases between. The CDR3 DNA is TGCAGTGCTACAATGCCGGGGACTCCAACCTACGAGCAGTACTTC. Its translation: CSATMPGTPTYEQYF.

This clonotype has more than one count but fewer than ten. A read error may produce the germline difference seen at one junction end. The gene calls are TRBV2 and TRBJ2-7; D unclear. Germline loops: CDR1 SNHLY, CDR2 FYNNEI. This CDR3 has 14 amino acids. The CDR3 spells CASSEGGTNYEQYF. In DNA, the CDR3 is TGTGCCAGCAGCGAAGGCGGAACCAACTACGAGCAGTACTTC.